This TCR beta chain stems from a study of OX40 agonist ivuxolimab in advanced cancers. Here immunoSEQ multiplex PCR was the method, and the copy in TCRdb shows in-frame clones only, minus some. Among tens of thousands of clones listed, approximately 84% were seen once. Sequenced here: CD4+ or CD8+ T cells sorted from blood, sampled in a trial of the OX40 agonist ivuxolimab. This sequence was found in an adult with an advanced solid tumor such as melanoma, head and neck, liver or kidney cancer.

CDR3 residues: CASSPRWGNQPQHF. The DNA of the CDR3 is TGTGCCAGCAGTCCCCGGTGGGGCAATCAGCCCCAGCATTTT. The chain carries TRBV6-5 and TRBJ1-5; D uncertain. Germline V gives CDR1 MNHEY, CDR2 SVGAGI. The germline V and J ends were trimmed by 5 bases and 2 bases, with 10 bases remaining between them. The CDR3 consists of 14 residues.